Below, 9 T cell receptor beta chains from the same sample are listed, as sequenced in a study of blood T cells in healthy people across ages (dated by TCRdb to the mid-2010s). Library prep was done by 5' RACE. Sequencing relied on an Illumina HiSeq 2500. The second PCR ran for roughly 6 to 11 cycles and used a J-beta primer mix along with a sample-barcoded 5' primer. TCRdb trimmed the raw reads at Q25, called clones with MiXCR and kept productive beta chains. Entries that share a CDR3 protein sequence are merged under the most common genes and DNA. The sample table records about 1 million distinct CDR3 sequences; approximately 26% of these occur just once. About 0.69% of the sample is held by the ten biggest clonotypes. These data were likewise used in another study, on T cells of mothers and their children.

Input material: blood. The receptors originated from a girl aged 2-10 years in good health.

This clonotype was counted between two and nine times. This chain links TRBV18 with TRBJ1-4, with D tentatively TRBD1 (5 bases). The CDR3 runs 15 residues. V lost 6 bases and J 0 bases, leaving 11 bases between the germline ends. Germline-derived CDR1 and CDR2 are KGHSH and LQKENI. The DNA of the CDR3 is TGTGCCAGCTCCCGGGGCTCCGCAACTAATGAAAAACTGTTTTTT. Amino acids: CASSRGSATNEKLFF.

This clonotype was counted only a few times. V is TRBV28 and J is TRBJ2-1; 7 positions agree with TRBD2. This CDR3 region has 16 residues. V lost 2 bases and J lost 4; bases outside the gene matches: 8. Germline V gives CDR1 MDHEN, CDR2 SYDVKM. CDR3: CASSLRRDYHYNEQFF. The CDR3 DNA reads TGTGCCAGCAGTTTACGTCGGGACTATCATTACAATGAGCAGTTCTTC.

This clonotype showed up just a few times. The chain has TRBV29-1 and TRBJ1-1; D ambiguous. V was cut by 5 bases and J by 6 bases, with 4 bases left in between. Germline lookup yields CDR1 SQVTM and CDR2 ANQGSEA. This CDR3 spans 9 amino acids. Here the CDR3 DNA reads TGCAGCGTTTCCCCTGAAGCTTTCTTT. This sequence encodes CSVSPEAFF.

This clonotype was seen a few times. The V call is TRBV19, the J call TRBJ1-3; D not resolved. There are 15 residues in the CDR3. Germline lookup yields CDR1 LNHDA and CDR2 SQIVND (reference sequence). Trimming took off 7 bases at V and 1 base at J, with 14 bases between the two ends. In nucleotides, the CDR3 is TGTGCCAGTACGCAAGGAGGATTTTCTGGAAACACCATATATTTT. Amino acid sequence: CASTQGGFSGNTIYF.

This clonotype has a handful of counts. This chain links TRBV10-1 with TRBJ2-7, with TRBD2 matching over 8 bases. The last part of the DNA fits TRBJ2-1 better; the J call may be wrong. The CDR3 runs 12 residues. Germline assignment: CDR1 WNHNN and CDR2 SYGVQD (reference sequence). CDR3 sequence (DNA): TGCGCCAGCAGTTCAGTAGCGGGACCGCAGTTCTTC. Its protein product is CASSSVAGPQFF.

This clonotype was picked up a small number of times. The chain carries TRBV27 and TRBJ2-3, with D perhaps matching TRBD2 (6 bases). The V and J ends lost 3 bases and 4 bases respectively, with 14 bases between them. The CDR3 totals 15 residues. CDR1 MNHEY and CDR2 SMNVEV come from the germline V gene (reference sequence). CDR3 region: CASSLGRGTPDTQYF. In DNA, the CDR3 is TGTGCCAGCAGTTTGGGGCGAGGGACTCCAGATACGCAGTATTTT.

The genes are TRBV11-3 and TRBJ2-5, with D unresolved. The DNA end lines up better with TRBJ2-1; the J call may be wrong. The CDR3 runs to 12 residues. Looked up from germline, CDR1 is SGHNT and CDR2 is YENEEA. CDR3 in DNA: TGTGCCAGCAGCTTAGGCTGGTTTGAGCAGTTCTTC. Residues: CASSLGWFEQFF.

This clonotype was recorded a few times. V usage is TRBV27 and J usage is TRBJ2-6; 7 bases align to TRBD1. Trimming at V came to 6 bases and at J to 2 bases, leaving 10 bases not matched to a gene. The germline CDR1 and CDR2 sequences are MNHEY and SMNVEV (reference sequence). CDR3 size: 17 residues. The CDR3 region is CASRAQHRGPGANVLTF. In nucleotides, the CDR3 is TGTGCCAGCAGGGCTCAGCACAGGGGCCCTGGGGCCAACGTCCTGACTTTC.

The rearrangement joins TRBV4-3 to TRBJ2-7, with TRBD2 as a possible D gene (5 bases). Germline assignment: CDR1 LGHNA and CDR2 YSLEER. The germline V and J ends were trimmed by 3 bases and 7 bases, with 13 bases remaining between them. This CDR3 region has 13 residues. The CDR3 is CASSHSPAVEQYF. The CDR3 DNA is TGCGCCAGCAGCCACTCACCAGCGGTGGAGCAGTACTTC.